The 8 T cell receptor beta chains presented below share a single source sample, sequenced in a study of T cells after yellow fever vaccination. TCRdb independently ran MiXCR on the 5' RACE reads; one entry per CDR3 protein. The table lists about 210,000 distinct CDR3 sequences, about 3% of them singletons, with roughly 3% in the top ten. The source was CD4+ T cells sorted from PBMCs, collected 10 days after the yellow fever booster vaccination. The receptors shown here come from a man aged 18 to 30 who received the YFV17D yellow fever vaccine.

V is TRBV20-1 and J is TRBJ1-1; weak D call: TRBD1 (6 bases). From germline, CDR1 is DFQATT and CDR2 SNEGSKA (reference sequence). V was clipped by 2 bases and J by 0 bases, with 10 bases between them. This CDR3 region has 14 residues. The CDR3 sequence is CSARKGHLNTEAFF. CDR3 nucleotide sequence: TGCAGTGCTAGAAAGGGACACCTGAACACTGAAGCTTTCTTT.

The chain links TRBV6-1 to TRBJ1-5; no firm D call. Per germline, CDR1 MNHNS and CDR2 SASEGT. The CDR3 is 15 amino acids. With 3 bases removed from V and 0 bases from J, the gap between germline ends came to 9 bases. CDR3 nucleotide sequence: TGTGCCAGCAGTGAGCAGAAATATAGCAATCAGCCCCAGCATTTT. Protein: CASSEQKYSNQPQHF.

This chain connects TRBV20-1 to TRBJ1-5; D not certain. V lost 6 bases and J 6 bases, leaving 15 bases between the germline ends. Germline lookup yields CDR1 DFQATT and CDR2 SNEGSKA (reference sequence). The CDR3 is made up of 13 amino acids. The CDR3 loop is CSASGKSGQPQHF. DNA for the CDR3: TGCAGTGCATCGGGGAAGAGTGGTCAGCCCCAGCATTTT.

This clonotype was seen a handful of times. The V and J genes are TRBV5-7 and TRBJ1-2, with D uncertain. TRBV5-7 is reported as an ORF; its role is uncertain. The CDR3 loop spans 13 amino acids. V was pared by 2 bases and J by 4 bases, with 9 bases between. The CDR3 sequence: CASSFSVPYGYTF. CDR3 nucleotides: TGTGCCAGCAGCTTTTCCGTCCCCTATGGCTACACCTTC.

The chain links TRBV7-8 to TRBJ2-6; D unclear. The germline CDR1 and CDR2 sequences are SGHVS and FQNEAQ. The CDR3 is made up of 15 amino acids. V lost 1 base, J lost 2 bases, and 6 bases lay in between. CDR3 protein: CASSLELAGANVLTF. Here the CDR3 DNA reads TGTGCCAGCAGCTTAGAGTTGGCTGGGGCCAACGTCCTGACTTTC.

This clonotype was seen many times. DNA for the CDR3: TGTGCCACCAGCAGAGATCTGACGATTAATTCACCCCTCCACTTT. Translation gives CATSRDLTINSPLHF. The chain employs TRBV15 and TRBJ1-6; no definite D call. Per the germline V gene, CDR1 is LNHNV and CDR2 is YYDKDF (reference sequence). This CDR3 comprises 15 residues. The ends were cut back, 0 bases at V and 6 bases at J, with 9 bases in the middle.

This clonotype was counted ten times or more. This chain links TRBV7-2 with TRBJ1-5; possibly TRBD1 for D (5 bases). The CDR3 is 15 amino acids. Trimming cost V 1 base and J 5 bases, with 12 bases left between them. Germline loops: CDR1 SGHTA, CDR2 FQGNSA. The CDR3 here is CASSLDRGRDQPQHF. CDR3 DNA: TGTGCCAGCAGCTTAGATCGGGGACGCGATCAGCCCCAGCATTTT.

There are many counts of this clonotype. V usage is TRBV5-1 and J usage is TRBJ1-2; D uncertain. The CDR3 spans 16 residues. Trimming stripped 2 bases from V and 1 base from J, with 15 bases between. Germline CDR1 and CDR2: SGHRS and YFSETQ. The CDR3 region has the DNA TGCGCCAGCAGCTTCCAGGCCCAGACGGATAACTATGGCTACACCTTC. Translating gives CASSFQAQTDNYGYTF.